Below, 6 T cell receptor beta chains from the same sample are listed, as sequenced in a study of T cell responses to AZD1222 COVID-19 vaccine. Data came from immunoSEQ multiplex PCR; TCRdb stores just in-frame clones and leaves some out. Of almost 55,000 clones in the sample, about 86% were seen once. Source: peripheral blood, taken on day 0 of AZD1222 vaccination. These TCRs come from an adult in good health.

V gene TRBV27 combines with J gene TRBJ2-7; weak D call: TRBD2 (5 bases). Looked up from germline, CDR1 is MNHEY and CDR2 is SMNVEV (reference sequence). The ends were cut back, 2 bases at V and 1 base at J, with 6 bases in the middle. The CDR3 length is 13 residues. The CDR3 loop reads CASSLRGSYEQYF. CDR3 DNA: TGTGCCAGCAGTTTACGGGGTTCCTACGAGCAGTACTTC.

About this clone: Other DNA sequences in this sample translate to the same CDR3. The rearrangement joins TRBV5-1 to TRBJ1-1; D perhaps matches TRBD1 (6 bases). This CDR3 contains 15 residues. CDR1 is SGHRS and CDR2 is YFSETQ in the germline V gene. Trimming took off 0 bases at V and 4 bases at J, with 13 bases between the two ends. The CDR3 here is CASSLVGGAGTEAFF. The CDR3, as DNA: TGCGCCAGCAGCTTGGTTGGGGGCGCGGGCACTGAAGCTTTCTTT.

The chain links TRBV19 to TRBJ1-2; no clear D. CDR1 and CDR2 from the germline V gene are LNHDA and SQIVND (reference sequence). V was trimmed by 9 bases and J by 6 bases, leaving 14 bases between them. This CDR3 contains 12 residues. CDR3 nucleotides: TGTGCCAGCACCCGGGAGAGGCATGGCTACACCTTC. Protein product: CASTRERHGYTF.

The rearrangement links TRBV6-5 to TRBJ1-3; no clear D. The germline V and J ends were trimmed by 5 bases and 4 bases, with 15 bases remaining between them. This CDR3 comprises 15 residues. Germline V lookup: CDR1 MNHEY, CDR2 SVGAGI. The CDR3 region is CASSIHDTFGNTIYF. CDR3 nucleotide sequence: TGTGCCAGCAGTATCCACGACACGTTCGGAAACACCATATATTTT.

This clone was seen a handful of times. The chain employs TRBV6-2 or TRBV6-3 and TRBJ2-7, with D tentatively TRBD2 (5 bases). This CDR3 is built from 12 residues. Per the germline V gene, CDR1 is MNHEY and CDR2 is SVGEGT. V shed 8 bases and J shed 3 bases, with 11 bases lying between them. The CDR3 region has the DNA TGTGCCAGCGGCCGGACTGGCTACGAGCAGTACTTC. This codes for CASGRTGYEQYF.

This clone is a singleton in its sample. The chain has TRBV6-6 and TRBJ2-1; 8 positions match TRBD1. With V trimmed by 6 bases and J by 5 bases, 6 bases remained unmatched. The CDR3 length is 14 residues. The germline V gene encodes CDR1 MNHNY and CDR2 SVGAGI (reference sequence). In nucleotides, the CDR3 is TGTGCCAGCAGGCCCCGGGACAGGAACAATGAGCAGTTCTTC. Protein product: CASRPRDRNNEQFF.